A single sample gave rise to the 2 T cell receptor beta chains below, sequenced in a study of blood T cell repertoires in COVID-19. Assay: immunoSEQ multiplex PCR; the TCRdb copy retains only in-frame clones and omits some. The repertoire holds about 130,000 clones, with roughly 83% as singletons. Sequenced: peripheral blood. The origin of the receptors is a human donor in a cohort sampled during active COVID-19.

The V call is TRBV2, the J call TRBJ1-1, with 7 bases matching TRBD1. The CDR3 has 11 amino acids. Germline loops: CDR1 SNHLY, CDR2 FYNNEI. V gave up 6 bases and J gave up 10 bases; unmatched junction bases: 5. The CDR3 nucleotides are TGTGCCAGCAGCGACAGGGTAGCAGCTTTCTTT. Translated: CASSDRVAAFF.

This CDR3 is CASSLSRGKGTGANVLTF. In nucleotides, the CDR3 is TGCGCCAGCAGCTTGTCCAGGGGTAAGGGGACTGGGGCCAACGTCCTGACTTTC. This chain uses TRBV5-1 with TRBJ2-6; D is possibly TRBD1 (6 bases). Trimming took off 1 base at V and 2 bases at J, with 16 bases between the two ends. CDR3 length: 18 residues. Germline assignment: CDR1 SGHRS and CDR2 YFSETQ.